These 13 T cell receptor beta chains were all obtained from the same sample, sequenced in a study of OX40 agonist ivuxolimab in advanced cancers. Libraries were prepared by immunoSEQ multiplex PCR; TCRdb keeps only in-frame clonotypes and omits some of them. Of roughly 70,000 clones listed, roughly nine tenths are singletons. The sequencing used CD4+ or CD8+ T cells sorted from blood, collected in a trial of the OX40 agonist ivuxolimab. The receptors come from an adult with an advanced solid tumor such as melanoma, head and neck, liver or kidney cancer.

The chain joins TRBV4-1 to TRBJ2-3; no definite D call. CDR1 and CDR2 from the germline V gene are MGHRA and YSYEKL. The CDR3 length is 14 residues. The V end was cut by 7 bases, the J end by 2 bases, with 13 bases between. CDR3 DNA sequence: TGCGCCAGCAAGGAAGCTATCTCCACAGATACGCAGTATTTT. This sequence encodes CASKEAISTDTQYF.

The rearrangement joins TRBV7-3 to TRBJ1-1, with D possibly matching TRBD1 (5 bases). The V gene lost 5 bases and the J gene lost 7 bases, with 17 bases spanning the gap. From germline, CDR1 is SGHTA and CDR2 FQGTGA. The CDR3 has 14 residues. For the CDR3, the DNA is TGTGCCAGCAGCCCCCACCAGGGTTCAGGTGAAGCTTTCTTT. Amino acids: CASSPHQGSGEAFF.

The chain has TRBV4-1 and TRBJ2-7, with 8 bases lining up with TRBD1. V lost 3 bases to trimming and J lost 3 bases; unmatched junction nucleotides: 4. CDR3 size: 14 residues. CDR1 and CDR2 from the germline V gene are MGHRA and YSYEKL. This chain's CDR3 is CASSQPGQVYEQYF. In nucleotides, the CDR3 is TGCGCCAGCAGCCAGCCGGGACAGGTCTACGAGCAGTACTTC.

The V and J genes are TRBV5-1 and TRBJ2-1, with TRBD2 matching over 9 bases. CDR1 and CDR2 from the germline V gene are SGHRS and YFSETQ. Trimming at V came to 0 bases and at J to 16 bases, leaving 8 bases not matched to a gene. This CDR3 is 13 amino acids long. This chain's CDR3 is CASSLESGGRGFF. CDR3 sequence (DNA): TGCGCCAGCAGCTTGGAGAGCGGGGGGCGCGGATTCTTC.

Only one count was recorded for this clone. V usage is TRBV7-3 and J usage is TRBJ2-3; 11 bases match TRBD2. CDR1 is SGHTA, CDR2 FQGTGA, per germline. This CDR3 has 18 residues. V gave up 4 bases and J gave up 2 bases; unmatched junction bases: 11. This chain's CDR3 is CASSSRTSGRLSTDTQYF. The CDR3 nucleotides are TGTGCCAGCAGCTCCAGGACTAGCGGGCGCCTTTCCACAGATACGCAGTATTTT.

This clone has only one observation. J is TRBJ1-1 and V is TRBV4-3; possibly TRBD1 for D (5 bases). CDR1 is LGHNA, CDR2 YSLEER, per germline. CDR3 length: 14 residues. Between the trimmed V and J ends, which lost 2 bases and 1 base, there was a span of 8 bases. DNA of the CDR3: TGCGCCAGCAGCCAACCCGGGACGAACACTGAAGCTTTCTTT. Protein: CASSQPGTNTEAFF.

This chain uses TRBV7-9 with TRBJ2-5; 12 bases match TRBD2. The CDR3 runs 16 residues. Trimming took 5 bases from V and 5 from J; bases not matched to a gene: 9. Germline V gene data show CDR1 as SEHNR and CDR2 as FQNEAQ (reference sequence). The DNA for the CDR3 is TGTGCCAGCAGCCCTCTAGCGGGAGGGCCGGATGAGACCCAGTACTTC. Encoded protein: CASSPLAGGPDETQYF.

V is TRBV10-3 and J is TRBJ2-2; D could derive from TRBD1 or TRBD2 (5 bases each). This CDR3 is 16 amino acids long. Germline lookup yields CDR1 ENHRY and CDR2 SYGVKD. The ends were cut back, 2 bases at V and 3 bases at J, with 13 bases in the middle. CDR3 in amino acids: CAISELGVGDTGELFF. In nucleotides, the CDR3 is TGTGCCATCAGTGAGCTAGGGGTGGGGGACACCGGGGAGCTGTTTTTT.

This sequence joins TRBV5-6 and TRBJ2-7; D is unclear. Trimming removed 1 base from V and 9 bases from J, with 17 bases in between. Germline CDR1 SGHDT, CDR2 YYEEEE. CDR3 length: 14 amino acids. CDR3 in DNA: TGTGCCAGCAGCTTGAGTCGGCGATCCCCGGGGCAGTACTTC. Protein: CASSLSRRSPGQYF.

Points on this clone: At the DNA level, this CDR3 is encoded by other sequences in the same sample as well. The J gene is TRBJ2-2, the V gene TRBV7-6; TRBD1 aligns across 9 bases. Germline-derived CDR1 and CDR2 are SGHVS and FNYEAQ. CDR3 length: 15 residues. J lost 3 bases, V lost 5 bases, and 4 bases had no gene match. The CDR3 DNA sequence: TGTGCCAGCAGCACCCGGGACAGGGACACCGGGGAGCTGTTTTTT. It encodes CASSTRDRDTGELFF.

The chain links TRBV19 to TRBJ1-1, with a weak D call TRBD1 (6 bases). Germline V gene data show CDR1 as LNHDA and CDR2 as SQIVND (reference sequence). Trimming removed 3 bases from V and 4 bases from J, with 9 bases in between. CDR3 length: 13 amino acids. The chain's CDR3 is CASSISRGTEAFF. The CDR3, as DNA: TGTGCCAGTAGTATCAGCAGGGGCACTGAAGCTTTCTTT.

The CDR3 sequence is CASSQDPGTSGDHTQYF. The CDR3 DNA reads as TGCGCCAGCAGCCAAGACCCCGGGACTAGCGGGGATCATACGCAGTATTTT. The J gene is TRBJ2-3, the V gene TRBV4-1; 13 nucleotides agree with TRBD2. There are 17 residues in the CDR3. Germline V gene lookup returns CDR1 MGHRA and CDR2 YSYEKL. Germline trimming cut 0 bases from V and 7 bases from J; bases unmatched to any gene: 7.

The chain employs TRBV11-3 and TRBJ2-1; 9 positions agree with TRBD2. This CDR3 is built from 17 residues. Germline assignment: CDR1 SGHNT and CDR2 YENEEA. The junction had 8 bases not matched to a gene; V was cut back by 1 base and J by 4 bases. The CDR3 here is CASSLGAGGGSYNEQFF. CDR3 in DNA: TGTGCCAGCAGCTTAGGTGCGGGAGGGGGGAGTTACAATGAGCAGTTCTTC.